This T cell receptor beta chain was sequenced for a study of T-cell reconstitution after alpha-beta-depleted transplantation in children. Study results and limitations: One year after transplant, T-cell counts and diversity came mostly from newly produced T cells. High day-60 TCRbeta diversity in some patients came from surviving recipient T cells and thymic progenitors. Reported findings indicate that, about two months after transplant, alpha-beta T cells came from several hundred expanded clones, which were derived from non-depleted graft cells.

The germline gives CDR1 MNHEY, CDR2 SVGEGT. The CDR3 contains 12 residues. V lost 7 bases, J lost 6 bases, and 12 bases lay in between. This clonotype was counted between two and nine times. Its matching antigen is unknown. Unique molecular identifiers were incorporated during preparation of the TCRbeta library. MiXCR was run by TCRdb on the PCR reads, yielding one entry per CDR3 protein. The repertoire holds about 870,000 distinct CDR3 sequences, with about 16% as singletons. V gene TRBV6-2 or TRBV6-3 combines with J gene TRBJ1-2; D might be TRBD1 (6 bases). The TCR sequence derives from a male patient between 5 and 17 years old who had a stem cell transplant for acute lymphoblastic leukemia, so the T cells may come from the graft donor. The material was PBMCs, mostly from graft donor cells, obtained 360 days after TCRalphabeta/CD19-depleted stem cell transplant. Here the CDR3 reads CASKPGADGYTF. The CDR3 DNA sequence: TGTGCCAGCAAACCAGGGGCGGATGGCTACACCTTC.